Shown below are 3 T cell receptor beta chains from a single sample sequenced in a study of cytomegalovirus exposure and HLA in healthy donors. PCR involved 60 Vbeta and 13 Jbeta primers. Repertoires were generated with immunoSEQ multiplex PCR, while TCRdb's copy carries only in-frame clones and drops some. Of fewer than 250,000 clones in the sample, 82% were seen once. Sequenced sample: PBMCs. Receptors originate from a middle-aged man in good health and CMV-seropositive.

The chain couples TRBV18 to TRBJ1-2; TRBD1 might be the D (5 bases). CDR1 and CDR2 (germline): KGHSH, LQKENI. V was clipped by 3 bases and J by 4 bases, with 18 bases between them. This CDR3 region has 16 residues. As DNA, the CDR3 is TGTGCCAGCTCACCTACTAAGGACAAGGGCCTCTATGGCTACACCTTC. It is translated as CASSPTKDKGLYGYTF.

About this clone itself: Relative to the germline gene, one junction end is altered; a read error may explain this. This chain uses TRBV30 with TRBJ1-1, with D tentatively TRBD1 (6 bases). CDR3 length equals 14 residues. Germline CDR1 reads GTSNPN; CDR2 reads SVGIG (reference sequence). The CDR3 protein is CAWSAFTGNAEAFF. The DNA of the CDR3 is TGTGCCTGGAGTGCATTTACAGGGAACGCTGAAGCTTTCTTT.

This sequence joins TRBV6-4 and TRBJ1-2; TRBD1 agrees at 8 bases. This CDR3 is built from 15 residues. Germline V gene lookup returns CDR1 MRHNA and CDR2 SNTAGT. The J segment lost 5 bases and the V segment lost 6 bases, leaving 11 bases of the junction unmatched. CDR3 in amino acids: CASRAYPQGEYGYTF. Here the CDR3 DNA reads TGTGCCAGCAGGGCCTACCCACAGGGGGAGTATGGCTACACCTTC.